Reported below is one TCR beta chain. Antigen specificity is unknown. The data were produced by immunoSEQ multiplex PCR, yet TCRdb's version contains in-frame clones alone and is incomplete. The sample holds around 25,000 clones, around 74% seen once. This sample stems from a study of immune evolution from preneoplasia to lung adenocarcinoma. Study-wide background: HLA loss of heterozygosity: about 7% AIS, over 12% MIA, over 30% ADC, none AAH.

Findings of the study overall: Normal lung had the highest top T cell clone frequencies.

Each case's diagnosis was confirmed by two pathologists on H&E. Germline lookup yields CDR1 SQVTM and CDR2 ANQGSEA. V lost 4 bases and J lost 3, with 22 bases in between. The CDR3 covers 17 residues. The clonotype was recovered from a person in their sixties or seventies with invasive lung adenocarcinoma. Some clones in this sample may be carry-over from other donors' samples. This rearrangement joins TRBV29-1 to TRBJ2-1; possibly TRBD1 or TRBD2 for D (5 bases each). The sample consisted of FFPE invasive lung adenocarcinoma tissue. The CDR3 region has the DNA TGCAGCGTTGTCCTTGGGGGTCGGGGCGGTTACTACAATGAGCAGTTCTTC. As protein: CSVVLGGRGGYYNEQFF.